This passage covers 2 T cell receptor beta chains from one sample sequenced in a study of cytomegalovirus exposure and HLA in healthy donors. The PCR ran on 60 Vbeta and 13 Jbeta primers. Only in-frame clones appear in the TCRdb table, and some are missing; sequencing was by immunoSEQ multiplex PCR. This table holds 200,000 to 250,000 clones. Specimen: PBMCs. The receptor set was obtained from a girl aged 2 to 9 in good health and CMV-seropositive.

This rearrangement joins TRBV14 to TRBJ1-4, with 8 bases lining up with TRBD1. The germline CDR1 and CDR2 sequences are SGHDN and FVKESK. V lost 4 bases, J lost 5 bases, and 6 bases stayed unmatched. This CDR3 spans 15 amino acids. CDR3 sequence: CASSPYTGGNEKLFF. DNA for the CDR3: TGTGCCAGCAGCCCCTATACAGGGGGGAATGAAAAACTGTTTTTT.

The chain combines TRBV28 with TRBJ1-4, with TRBD1 matching 7 bases. Germline trimming cut 8 bases from V and 6 bases from J; bases unmatched to any gene: 3. Germline V gene data show CDR1 as MDHEN and CDR2 as SYDVKM. The CDR3 loop spans 12 amino acids. CDR3: CASEGADEKLFF. The CDR3, as DNA: TGTGCCAGCGAGGGGGCAGATGAAAAACTGTTTTTT.